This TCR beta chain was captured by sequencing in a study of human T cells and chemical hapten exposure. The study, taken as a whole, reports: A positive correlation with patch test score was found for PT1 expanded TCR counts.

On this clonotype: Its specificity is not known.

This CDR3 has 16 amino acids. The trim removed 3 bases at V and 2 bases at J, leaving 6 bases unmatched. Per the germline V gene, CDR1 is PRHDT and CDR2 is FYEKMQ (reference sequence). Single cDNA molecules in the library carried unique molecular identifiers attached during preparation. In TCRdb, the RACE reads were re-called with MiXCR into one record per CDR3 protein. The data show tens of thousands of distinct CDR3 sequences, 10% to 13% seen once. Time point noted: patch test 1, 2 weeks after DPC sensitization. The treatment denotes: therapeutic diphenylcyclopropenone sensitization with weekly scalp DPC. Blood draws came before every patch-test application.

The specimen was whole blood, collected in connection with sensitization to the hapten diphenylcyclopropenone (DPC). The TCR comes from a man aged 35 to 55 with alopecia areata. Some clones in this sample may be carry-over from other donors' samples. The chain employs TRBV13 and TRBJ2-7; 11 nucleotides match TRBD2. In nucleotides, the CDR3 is TGTGCCAGCAGCTTGGGCTTAGCGGGGGGGGCCTACGAGCAGTACGTC. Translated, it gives CASSLGLAGGAYEQYV.